This T cell receptor beta chain was sequenced during a study of cytotoxic CD8 clonotypes in ibrutinib-treated CLL. TCRdb's copy holds only in-frame clones and misses some; the assay was immunoSEQ multiplex PCR. The table records over 150,000 clones, roughly 72% of them present only once. The study's findings and limits: Clonality showed a rise at ibrutinib response that reversed toward baseline at progression.

The sample holds a few counts of this clone. Its matching antigen is unknown. CDR3 length equals 12 residues. V was trimmed by 7 bases and J by 1 base, leaving 5 bases between them. Germline V gene sequence: CDR1 LNHDA, CDR2 SQIVND (reference sequence). The source of this sequence is a human donor with chronic lymphocytic leukemia. The sequenced sample was PBMCs, obtained after 24 months of ibrutinib treatment. The chain is built from TRBV19 and TRBJ1-5; D is unresolved. CDR3 nucleotide sequence: TGTGCCAGTATGCACAGCAATCAGCCCCAGCATTTT. Residues: CASMHSNQPQHF.